This record looks at one TCR beta chain sequence and its context. CDR3 size: 15 residues. Germline V CDR1 and CDR2: LNHDA, SQIVND (reference sequence). Deletions cut 5 bases from V and 0 bases from J, with 13 bases between. Measured with immunoSEQ multiplex PCR; TCRdb has only the in-frame clones, and not every one. The sample yields under 140,000 clones, approximately 88% seen once. The data derive from a study of control samples from healthy donors and cancer patients. Sequencing was carried out using PBMCs. The sequence came from a woman between 55 and 75 years old with lung cancer. The V gene is TRBV19, the J gene TRBJ1-1; D remains ambiguous. The CDR3 coding sequence is TGTGCCAGTAGTTTTTACATAGCCCTGAACACTGAAGCTTTCTTT. It yields the protein CASSFYIALNTEAFF.